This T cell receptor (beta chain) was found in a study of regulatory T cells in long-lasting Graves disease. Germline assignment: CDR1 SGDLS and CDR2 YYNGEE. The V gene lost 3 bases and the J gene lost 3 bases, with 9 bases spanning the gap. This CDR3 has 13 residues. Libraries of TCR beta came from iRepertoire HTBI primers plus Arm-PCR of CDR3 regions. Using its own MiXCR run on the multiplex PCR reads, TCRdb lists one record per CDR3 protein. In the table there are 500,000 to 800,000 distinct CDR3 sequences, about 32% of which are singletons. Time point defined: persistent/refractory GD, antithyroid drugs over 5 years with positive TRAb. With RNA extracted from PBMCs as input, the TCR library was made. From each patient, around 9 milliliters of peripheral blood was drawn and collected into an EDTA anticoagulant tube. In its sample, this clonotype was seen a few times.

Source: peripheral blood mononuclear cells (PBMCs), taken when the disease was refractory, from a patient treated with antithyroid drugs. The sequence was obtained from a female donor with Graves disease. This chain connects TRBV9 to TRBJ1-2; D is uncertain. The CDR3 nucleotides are TGTGCCAGCAGCGCAGATACTTACTATGGCTACACCTTC. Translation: CASSADTYYGYTF.